This T cell receptor (beta chain) is from a study of CD8+ T cells in alopecia areata. On the study more broadly: Twice daily, treated patients received 5 to 10 mg of oral tofacitinib.

Trimming removed 4 bases from V and 2 bases from J, with 16 bases in between. The CDR3 has 15 amino acids. The germline gives CDR1 SGHRS, CDR2 YFSETQ. Extracted RNA was reverse transcribed into cDNA, the sequencing template. Sequencing was performed with immunoSEQ multiplex PCR; in TCRdb, only in-frame clones are kept and a portion is missing. The sample records fewer than 150,000 clones, under 40% being singletons. Researchers took lesional scalp punch biopsies and peripheral blood from people who were alopecia areata patients. Sorting separated CD4+ and CD8+ T cells out of PBMCs. The sequencing sample was made of CD4+ T cells sorted from blood. The receptor was derived from a human donor with alopecia areata. The genes are TRBV5-1 and TRBJ2-7; D possibly corresponds to TRBD2 (7 bases). The CDR3 spells CASSPTGGPPYEQYF. The CDR3 region has the DNA TGCGCCAGCAGCCCTACGGGGGGCCCACCCTACGAGCAGTACTTC. The whole variable domain, filled in from reference TRBV5-1 and TRBJ2-7, reads KAGVTQTPRYLIKTRGQQVTLSCSPISGHRSVSWYQQTPGQGLQFLFEYFSETQRNKGNFPGRFSGRQFSNSRSEMNVSTLELGDSALYLCASSPTGGPPYEQYFGPGTRLTVT.